This T cell receptor (beta chain) is from a study of blood T cell repertoires in COVID-19 (dated by TCRdb to 2020 to 2022). Regarding the research as a whole: Samples from collaborators originated in the United States, Italy and Spain and spanned both the acute and convalescent phases of COVID-19. The dataset comprised deeply sampled blood TCRbeta repertoires from subjects exposed to, actively infected with, or recovered from COVID-19. The repertoires were released in a freely available public database intended as a resource for research on the immune response to SARS-CoV-2. The samples were drawn from two sources: the first 160 participants of the ongoing ImmuneRACE study, and 950 to 1,500 subjects contributed by 6 global collaborators. Where available, HLA class I and class II types were taken from metadata supplied by the sample provider and were not determined by assay-based typing. A de-identified subject ID, COVID-19 status, age in years and sex were almost always included in the sample metadata. The prospective study material was composed of cDNA or gDNA derived from T cells, B-cell-depleted T cells, or PBMCs.

Whole blood was collected in K2EDTA tubes by collaborating institutions according to the institutions' own protocols. For TCRbeta analysis, collaborators shipped samples in one of three forms: frozen whole blood, isolated PBMCs, or DNA extracted from either of those sample types. In regard to this clone: Its cognate antigen has yet to be identified. The sample holds no much larger clone one base away, and base qualities are not on file.

The immunoSEQ Assay, a bias-controlled multiplex PCR, was used to amplify TCRbeta CDR3 regions from genomic DNA. Per the source publication's procedure: The number of nucleated cells in each sample was estimated by amplification of reference gene primers within the assay. To quantify the absolute abundance of each unique TCRbeta CDR3 rearrangement, sequence reads were collapsed and filtered. For each sample, productive Simpson clonality was calculated as the square root of Simpson's diversity index across productive rearrangements. In its TCRdb copy, this immuneACCESS table keeps in-frame sequences only and misses some clones. Where compared with another copy, unresolved V genes explain less than half of these, and the others have no known cause. The DNA was the basis for D and trimming; V, J and clone size are from that table. For this sample there are more than 130,000 clones; 88% appear just once. The ten largest account for over 9.5% of the sample.

The CDR3 spans 17 residues, from the cysteine through the phenylalanine. Only the CDR3 portion is preserved as DNA: 51 bases, with reading frame beginning at the first base. After removal of 9 bases from V and 0 bases from J, the junction retains 8 bases not matched to a gene. According to the germline V gene, CDR1 reads SGHAT and CDR2 reads FQNNGV. Results and caveats for the whole study, not just this receptor: The amount of clinical and demographic metadata varied by source and participant and was provided uncurated.

The clonotype comes from a man between 45 and 60 years old with active or convalescent COVID-19. Material for sequencing was peripheral blood. The chain is made from TRBV11-2 and TRBJ2-6, with 10 bases aligning to TRBD1. The CDR3 region: CASHRDRGLSGANVLTF. The sequenced DNA is TGTGCCAGTCACCGGGACAGGGGACTCTCTGGGGCCAACGTCCTGACTTTC.